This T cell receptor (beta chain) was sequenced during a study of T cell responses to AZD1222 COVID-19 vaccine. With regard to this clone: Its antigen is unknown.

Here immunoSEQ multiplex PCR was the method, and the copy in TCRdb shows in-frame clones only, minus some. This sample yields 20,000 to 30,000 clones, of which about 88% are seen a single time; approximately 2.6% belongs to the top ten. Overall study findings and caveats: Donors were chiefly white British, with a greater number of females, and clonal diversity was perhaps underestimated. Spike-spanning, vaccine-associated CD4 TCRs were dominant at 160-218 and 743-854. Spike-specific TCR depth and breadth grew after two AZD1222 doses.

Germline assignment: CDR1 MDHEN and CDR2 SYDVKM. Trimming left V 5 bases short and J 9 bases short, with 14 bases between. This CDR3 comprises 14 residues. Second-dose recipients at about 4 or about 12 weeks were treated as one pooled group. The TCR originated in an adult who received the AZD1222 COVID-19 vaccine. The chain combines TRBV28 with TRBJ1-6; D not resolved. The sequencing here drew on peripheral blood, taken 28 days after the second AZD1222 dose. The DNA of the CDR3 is TGTGCCAGCAGTCCCCCGCCAGAGGGTTCACCCCTCCACTTT. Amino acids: CASSPPPEGSPLHF.